The rows below give T cell receptor beta chains drawn from one sample of a study of identical twins. TCRdb passed the 5' RACE reads through MiXCR, listing each CDR3 protein once. The data contain 1.5 million to 2 million distinct CDR3 sequences, under 35% of them singletons. Specimen: cord blood. The receptors were gathered from a newborn girl in good health. CDR3s leave out the opening cysteine and the closing phenylalanine or tryptophan. Fields, in order: V gene, J gene, CDR3 protein.

>TRBV20-1|TRBJ2-1
SARNTRYNEQF
>TRBV20-1|TRBJ1-2
SALRGSSNGYT
>TRBV15|TRBJ2-3
ATSRGVTDMQY
>TRBV18|TRBJ2-3
ASSPKGTTRTDTQY
>TRBV7-9|TRBJ1-2
ASSLSRGLNYGYT
>TRBV6-6|TRBJ2-1
ASSQLGQASSYNEQF
>TRBV3-1|TRBJ1-6
ASSQRGGTFNSPLH
>TRBV20-1|TRBJ1-5
SATGDRANNQPQH
>TRBV18|TRBJ2-3
ASSPPASTDTQY
>TRBV5-4|TRBJ2-7
ASSSVPGDSYEQY
>TRBV2|TRBJ2-3
ASSGNWAPSTDTQY
>TRBV11-3|TRBJ1-1
ASSPDGDAAF
>TRBV7-9|TRBJ2-1
ASSRYALRLGLNNEQF
>TRBV7-2|TRBJ1-2
ASSLADSRFYGYT
>TRBV6-2/TRBV6-3|TRBJ1-1
ASSYGGPGGTEAF
>TRBV24-1|TRBJ2-4
ATSDAYRGGNIQY
>TRBV2|TRBJ2-3
ASSEAPFTDTQY
>TRBV20-1|TRBJ2-5
TMRGVGTQY
>TRBV20-1|TRBJ2-1
TPTSPCSYNEQF
>TRBV7-8|TRBJ1-2
ASSLGLLRDRDNGYT
>TRBV20-1|TRBJ1-6
SARQGNSPLH
>TRBV6-1|TRBJ1-1
ASSGDRGSTEAF
>TRBV5-6|TRBJ1-5
ASSSYLHQPQH
>TRBV10-3|.
AIPRVEETQY
>TRBV18|TRBJ2-7
ASSTRPIEQY
>TRBV7-2|TRBJ2-5
ASSRDRGGRETQY
>TRBV20-1|TRBJ2-1
SARLAGGPLHNEQF
>TRBV4-1|TRBJ2-1
ASSQGRLAGYNEQF
>TRBV2|TRBJ1-5
AGSEAQVGSNQPQH
>TRBV3-1|.
ASSQDGSLGTRNEQY
>TRBV5-4|TRBJ2-3
ASSLTGLAGVADTQY
>TRBV12-3/TRBV12-4|.
ASRRTGGAYEQY
>TRBV28|.
ASSSSGGGAYNEQY
>TRBV7-2|TRBJ2-7
ASSLEVMGPYNEQY
>TRBV20-1|TRBJ2-1
SARDPGGGQQF
>TRBV11-1|TRBJ1-1
ASSLFDTEAF
>TRBV10-3|TRBJ1-2
AIKSWQTTNYGYT
>TRBV27|TRBJ1-5
ASSLKRPASNQPQH
>TRBV7-8|TRBJ1-1
ASSLFRRGTEAF
>TRBV7-9|TRBJ2-1
ASSPGLAPANEQF
>TRBV6-6|.
ASSYWGEQGGSIQY
>TRBV20-1|TRBJ2-1
SARLDSEQF